This T cell receptor beta chain is drawn from a study of blood T cell repertoires in COVID-19. The table came from immunoSEQ multiplex PCR; TCRdb's copy has only in-frame clones and leaves some out. The table shows around 120,000 clones, with more than 90% occurring only once. The germline V gene encodes CDR1 SGHDN and CDR2 FVKESK. CDR3 length equals 13 residues. The V and J ends lost 4 bases and 2 bases respectively, with 8 bases between them. The sequenced material came from peripheral blood. The origin of this receptor is a man between 60 and 70 years old with COVID-19, enrolled during active disease. The chain joins TRBV14 to TRBJ1-1; D is unresolved. CDR3 protein: CASSPGQNTEAFF. Here the CDR3 DNA reads TGTGCCAGCAGCCCGGGTCAAAACACTGAAGCTTTCTTT.